Listed below are T cell receptor beta chains from one sample, sequenced in a study of T cell repertoires in cytomegalovirus infection. TCRdb ran MiXCR on the reads and lists one entry per CDR3 protein. The data show more than 650,000 distinct CDR3 sequences, with approximately 40% seen just once and more than 2.5% held by the top ten. The sample taken for sequencing was PBMCs. These receptors all stem from a human donor in good health (CMV status not recorded). Some clones in this sample may be carry-over from other donors' samples. Both conserved end residues are part of each CDR3. The order of the fields is D gene, CDR3 length, clone size, J gene, V gene, CDR3 DNA, CDR3 protein. D genes are given only for firm matches. Size tells how often a clone was seen (once, few, many) or the class of an expanded clone, and some rows leave it out.

TRBD2 | 18 | . | TRBJ2-3 | TRBV7-8 | TGTGCCAGCAGCTTCGGACTAGCGGGAGCGCCAGGGCCAGATACGCAGTATTTT | CASSFGLAGAPGPDTQYF
TRBD1 | 16 | . | TRBJ1-2 | TRBV6-5 | TGTGCCAGCAGTTACACAGGGGGCCGCGTTAACTATGGCTACACCTTC | CASSYTGGRVNYGYTF
TRBD1 | 15 | few | TRBJ1-1 | TRBV28 | TGTGCCAGCAGTTTATGGGGGACAGGGAACACTGAAGCTTTCTTT | CASSLWGTGNTEAFF
. | 18 | . | TRBJ1-2 | TRBV6-6 | TGTGCCAGCAGTTATCTCCCGGGCAGATTAACCGCTCAGCTGGGCTACACCTTC | CASSYLPGRLTAQLGYTF
. | 14 | many | TRBJ1-4 | TRBV6-1 | TGTGCCAGCAGGCCCCTGGAGGGATATGAAAAACTGTTTTTT | CASRPLEGYEKLFF
. | 17 | . | TRBJ2-4 | TRBV20-1 | TGCAGTGTACATCGCGGGACTCTACAAACAGCCAAAAACATTCAGTACTTC | CSVHRGTLQTAKNIQYF
TRBD1 | 14 | . | TRBJ1-2 | TRBV7-9 | TGTGCCAGCGGATGGACAGGGGGCGTCTATGGCTACACCTTC | CASGWTGGVYGYTF
. | 13 | . | TRBJ2-7 | TRBV5-6 | TGTGCCAGCAGCGGCCGGTACTCCTACGAGCAGTACTTC | CASSGRYSYEQYF
TRBD2 | 17 | . | TRBJ2-2 | TRBV14 | TGTGCCAGCAGCCATAGGACTAGCTTCCTGAACACCGGGGAGCTGTTTTTT | CASSHRTSFLNTGELFF
. | 19 | few | TRBJ1-5 | TRBV7-9 | TGTGCCAGCAGCTTAGCGGGCTTTGGGAGGGGATCATTCGATCAGCCCCAGCATTTT | CASSLAGFGRGSFDQPQHF
. | 13 | few | TRBJ2-3 | TRBV9 | TGTGCCAGCAGCGGCCCCTCGGTAGATACGCAGTATTTT | CASSGPSVDTQYF
. | 13 | many | TRBJ2-7 | TRBV7-8 | TGTGCCAGCAGCTTAGACAGGTTCAACGAGCAGTACTTC | CASSLDRFNEQYF
TRBD2 | 15 | . | TRBJ2-5 | TRBV6-1 | TGTGCCAGCAGTGAATTAGCGGGGGGTATGGAGACCCAGTACTTC | CASSELAGGMETQYF
. | 18 | . | TRBJ2-5 | TRBV5-1 | TGCGCCAGCAGCTTGGGAACAGCGACAACCCAGCGGGAAGAGACCCAGTACTTC | CASSLGTATTQREETQYF
. | 11 | few | TRBJ2-1 | TRBV29-1 | TGCAGCGGGAGACTAGGTCATGAGCAGTTCTTC | CSGRLGHEQFF
. | 14 | few | TRBJ2-7 | TRBV7-8 | TGTGCCAGCAGCCTGGGACACAAGCCCTACGAGCAGTACTTC | CASSLGHKPYEQYF
TRBD2 | 14 | few | TRBJ2-3 | TRBV2 | TGTGCCATCCCCCGGGAGGAAAGCACAGATACGCAGTATTTT | CAIPREESTDTQYF
. | 13 | . | TRBJ2-7 | TRBV2 | TGTGCCAGCAGTGTAACAGCACCCTACGAGCAGTACTTC | CASSVTAPYEQYF
TRBD2 | 15 | few | TRBJ2-7 | TRBV7-2 | TGTGCCAGCAGCTTAGATGCCAGGGAGGGCCACGAGCAGTACTTC | CASSLDAREGHEQYF
. | 15 | . | TRBJ2-7 | TRBV28 | TGTGCCAGCAGTTTAAATCCACCCTTTTTCTACGAGAAGTACTTC | CASSLNPPFFYEKYF
. | 14 | many | TRBJ2-2 | TRBV7-6 | TGTGCCAGCAGCTTAGCGGGAGCGGCCGGGGAGCTGTTTTTT | CASSLAGAAGELFF
. | 14 | few | TRBJ1-4 | TRBV28 | TGTGCCAGCAGTTCTACAGGGACTAATGAAAAACTGTTTTTT | CASSSTGTNEKLFF
. | 15 | few | TRBJ2-7 | TRBV20-1 | TGCAGTGCTAGAGATGGAGGCTCAGGCTCCTACGAGCAGTACTTC | CSARDGGSGSYEQYF
. | 16 | many | TRBJ1-3 | TRBV7-2 | TGTGCCAGCAGCTTTGTGGAGTTATCCTCCGGAAACACCATATATTTT | CASSFVELSSGNTIYF
TRBD1 | 15 | few | TRBJ2-4 | TRBV28 | TGTGCCAGCAGACCACTGGACAGGAATAAAAACATTCAGTACTTC | CASRPLDRNKNIQYF
TRBD2 | 17 | once | TRBJ2-3 | TRBV19 | TGTGCCAGTAGTCATACCTCGGGGCTAGCGGGCGGTGATACGCAGTATTTT | CASSHTSGLAGGDTQYF
TRBD1 | 21 | many | TRBJ1-3 | TRBV12-3/TRBV12-4 | TGTGCCAGCTACCAAAGGATTTCGGGACAGGGGGCTCGAAGGCCTGGAAACACCATATATTTT | CASYQRISGQGARRPGNTIYF
TRBD1 | 15 | few | TRBJ1-5 | TRBV19 | TGTGCCAGTAGCCAGGGGACAGCCCTAAATCAGCCCCAGCATTTT | CASSQGTALNQPQHF
. | 14 | . | TRBJ2-1 | TRBV5-1 | TGCGCCAGCAGCCGAACCCTCACGGGGTATGAGCAGTTCTTC | CASSRTLTGYEQFF
TRBD1 | 13 | . | TRBJ2-7 | TRBV5-6 | TGTGCCAGCAGCCGGGGACAGTATTACGAGCAGTACTTC | CASSRGQYYEQYF
. | 21 | . | TRBJ2-2 | TRBV7-6 | TGTGCCAGCAGCTTAGTCGCTAGTTCCATAGGTCCTTTTGCGAACACCGGGGAGCTGTTTTTT | CASSLVASSIGPFANTGELFF
TRBD1 | 14 | . | TRBJ2-7 | TRBV10-3 | TGTGCCCTCAGTACACGGGACAGCACCTACGAGCAGTACTTC | CALSTRDSTYEQYF
. | 16 | . | TRBJ2-1 | TRBV11-3 | TGTGCCAGCAGCCCCGGGGGGCGCAGCTCCTACAATGAGCAGTTCTTC | CASSPGGRSSYNEQFF
. | 14 | . | TRBJ1-1 | TRBV10-3 | TGTGCCATCAGTGAGTCGAACGGGGGCACTGAAGCTTTCTTT | CAISESNGGTEAFF
. | 12 | few | TRBJ2-2 | TRBV12-3/TRBV12-4 | TGTGCCAGCAGTTTTGAAGGCGGGGAGCTGTTTTTT | CASSFEGGELFF
TRBD1 | 16 | . | TRBJ2-7 | TRBV27 | TGTGCCAGCAGTGGGACAGGGGGGTACTCTTCCTACGAGCAGTACTTC | CASSGTGGYSSYEQYF
. | 17 | many | TRBJ1-6 | TRBV28 | TGTGCCAGCAAAATGATGAAGGGAGTTGCCCAGGATTCACCCCTCCACTTT | CASKMMKGVAQDSPLHF
. | 15 | . | TRBJ2-7 | TRBV7-4 | TGTGCCAGCAGCTTGTGGACAGAAGCACCCTACGAGCAGTACTTC | CASSLWTEAPYEQYF
. | 13 | few | TRBJ2-7 | TRBV19 | TGTGCCAGTAGTATCTCTGGAACCTACGAGCAGTACTTC | CASSISGTYEQYF
. | 14 | . | TRBJ1-2 | TRBV6-4 | TGTGCCGGCGAGAGTCGGGGGGGGAACTATGGCTACACCTTC | CAGESRGGNYGYTF
TRBD1 | 14 | . | TRBJ2-7 | TRBV4-1 | TGCGCCAGCAGCCAATTCTGGACAGGCTACGAGCAGTACTTC | CASSQFWTGYEQYF